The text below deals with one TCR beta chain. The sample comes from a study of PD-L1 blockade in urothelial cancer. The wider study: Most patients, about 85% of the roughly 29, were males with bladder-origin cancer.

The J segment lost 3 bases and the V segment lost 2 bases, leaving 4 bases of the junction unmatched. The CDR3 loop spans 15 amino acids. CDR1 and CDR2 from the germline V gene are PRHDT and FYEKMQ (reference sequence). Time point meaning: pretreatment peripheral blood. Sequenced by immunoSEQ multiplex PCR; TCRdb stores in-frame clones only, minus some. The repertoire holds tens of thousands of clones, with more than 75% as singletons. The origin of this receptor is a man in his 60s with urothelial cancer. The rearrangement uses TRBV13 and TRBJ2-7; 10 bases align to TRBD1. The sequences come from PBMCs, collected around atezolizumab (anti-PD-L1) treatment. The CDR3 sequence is CASSLYGTGVYEQYF. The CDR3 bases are TGTGCCAGCAGCTTATATGGGACAGGGGTCTACGAGCAGTACTTC.